The subject of this entry is one TCR beta chain. In germline, CDR1 is PRHDT, CDR2 FYEKMQ (reference sequence). Trimming cost V 7 bases and J 0 bases, with 9 bases left between them. The CDR3 runs to 14 residues. The data stem from a study of blood T cell repertoires in COVID-19. For the study at large: Cohort 3 donors were reported recovered after two negative PCRs, clearance, or symptom resolution. From T cells, B-cell-depleted T cells, or PBMCs came the material, which was cDNA or gDNA.

In the authors' methods: Estimation of nucleated cell counts relied on the amplification of reference gene primers. Repertoires were generated with immunoSEQ multiplex PCR, while TCRdb's copy carries only in-frame clones and drops some. V, J and clone size are those of that table, while D and trimming were read from the DNA. The data show some 300,000 clones, around nine tenths seen once. Sequenced input: PBMCs or T cells enriched from blood (not recorded which). The chain links TRBV13 to TRBJ1-4, with D hard to call. The source of this sequence is a woman aged 55-69 years in a cohort exposed to, infected with or recovered from COVID-19 (not recorded which). CDR3 sequence (DNA): TGTGCCAGCAACCACGGTGCAACTAATGAAAAACTGTTTTTT. It specifies CASNHGATNEKLFF. Variable domain in full (rest from reference TRBV13 and TRBJ1-4): AAGVIQSPRHLIKEKRETATLKCYPIPRHDTVYWYQQGPGQDPQFLISFYEKMQSDKGSIPDRFSAQQFSDYHSELNMSSLELGDSALYFCASNHGATNEKLFFGSGTQLSVL.